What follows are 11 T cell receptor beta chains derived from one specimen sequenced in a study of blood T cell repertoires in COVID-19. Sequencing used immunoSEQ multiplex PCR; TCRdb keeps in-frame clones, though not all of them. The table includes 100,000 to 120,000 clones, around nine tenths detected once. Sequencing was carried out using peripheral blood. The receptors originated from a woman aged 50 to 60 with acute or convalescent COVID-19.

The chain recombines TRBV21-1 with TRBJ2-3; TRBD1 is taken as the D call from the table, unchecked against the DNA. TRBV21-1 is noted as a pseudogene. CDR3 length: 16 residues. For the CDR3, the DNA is TGTGCCAGCAACACCCGAGGAGACAGGGGGTCAGATACGCAGTATTTT. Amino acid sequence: CASNTRGDRGSDTQYF.

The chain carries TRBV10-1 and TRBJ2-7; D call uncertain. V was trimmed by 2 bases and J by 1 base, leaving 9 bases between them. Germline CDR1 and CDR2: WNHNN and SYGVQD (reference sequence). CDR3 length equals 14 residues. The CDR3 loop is CASSEHPGSYEQYF. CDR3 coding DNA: TGCGCCAGCAGTGAGCATCCAGGTTCCTACGAGCAGTACTTC.

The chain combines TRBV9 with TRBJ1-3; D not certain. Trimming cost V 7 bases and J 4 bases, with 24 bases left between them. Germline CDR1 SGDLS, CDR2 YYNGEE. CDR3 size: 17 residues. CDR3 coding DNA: TGTGCCAGCTCATCGACCGTAGCCCGCCGATTCGGAAACACCATATATTTT. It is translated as CASSSTVARRFGNTIYF.

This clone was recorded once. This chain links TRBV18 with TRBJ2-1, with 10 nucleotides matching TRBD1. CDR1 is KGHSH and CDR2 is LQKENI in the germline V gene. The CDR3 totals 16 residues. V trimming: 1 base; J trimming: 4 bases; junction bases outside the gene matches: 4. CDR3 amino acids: CASSPQGQGWYNEQFF. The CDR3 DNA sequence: TGTGCCAGCTCACCACAGGGACAGGGGTGGTACAATGAGCAGTTCTTC.

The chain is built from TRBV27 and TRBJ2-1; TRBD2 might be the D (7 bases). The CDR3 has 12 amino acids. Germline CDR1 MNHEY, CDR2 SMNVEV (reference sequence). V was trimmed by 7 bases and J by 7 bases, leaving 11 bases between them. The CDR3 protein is CASKGGGNEQFF. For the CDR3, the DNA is TGTGCCAGCAAGGGAGGGGGGAATGAGCAGTTCTTC.

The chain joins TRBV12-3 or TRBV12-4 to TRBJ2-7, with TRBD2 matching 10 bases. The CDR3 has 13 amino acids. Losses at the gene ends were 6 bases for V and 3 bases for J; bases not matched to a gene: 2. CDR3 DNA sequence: TGTGCCAGCAGGCCTAGCGGGAGCTACGAGCAGTACTTC. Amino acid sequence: CASRPSGSYEQYF.

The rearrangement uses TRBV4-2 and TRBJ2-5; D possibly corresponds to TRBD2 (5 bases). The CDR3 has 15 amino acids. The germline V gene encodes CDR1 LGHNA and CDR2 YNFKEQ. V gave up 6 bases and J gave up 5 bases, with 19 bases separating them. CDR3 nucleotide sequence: TGTGCCAGCAGGGTACTTGGAGGCCCTCTTGAGACCCAGTACTTC. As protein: CASRVLGGPLETQYF.

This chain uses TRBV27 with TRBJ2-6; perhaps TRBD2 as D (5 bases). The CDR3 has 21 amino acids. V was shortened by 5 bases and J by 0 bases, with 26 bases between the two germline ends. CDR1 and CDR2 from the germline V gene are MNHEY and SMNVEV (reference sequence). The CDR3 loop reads CASSPPSRGFGSHSGANVLTF. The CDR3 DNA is TGTGCCAGCAGTCCACCGTCTCGAGGGTTCGGGTCACACTCTGGGGCCAACGTCCTGACTTTC.

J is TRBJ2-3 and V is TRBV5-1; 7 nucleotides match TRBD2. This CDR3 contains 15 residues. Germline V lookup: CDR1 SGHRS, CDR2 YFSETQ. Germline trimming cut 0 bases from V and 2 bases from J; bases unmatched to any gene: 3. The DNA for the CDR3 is TGCGCCAGCAGCTTGGCCAGCGGGAACACAGATACGCAGTATTTT. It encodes CASSLASGNTDTQYF.

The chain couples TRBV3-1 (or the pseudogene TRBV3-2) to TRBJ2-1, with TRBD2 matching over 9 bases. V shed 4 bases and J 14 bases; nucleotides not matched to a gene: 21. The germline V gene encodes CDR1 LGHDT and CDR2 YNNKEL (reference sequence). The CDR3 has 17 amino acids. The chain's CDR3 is CASSPPRWREGNKGEFF. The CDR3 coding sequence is TGTGCCAGCAGCCCCCCACGATGGCGGGAGGGCAACAAGGGAGAGTTCTTC.

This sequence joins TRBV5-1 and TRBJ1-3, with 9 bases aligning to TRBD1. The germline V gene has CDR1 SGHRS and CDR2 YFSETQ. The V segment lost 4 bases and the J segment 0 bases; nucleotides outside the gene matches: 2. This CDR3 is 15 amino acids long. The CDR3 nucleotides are TGCGCCAGCAGCCAGGGACAGGGCTCTGGAAACACCATATATTTT. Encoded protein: CASSQGQGSGNTIYF.